This T cell receptor (beta chain) comes out of a study of shared clonotypes between healthy human individuals. About this clone itself: The antigen is undetermined.

Genomic DNA of every subset was divided equally among multiple immunoSEQ plates. Sorted-subset replicate PCR reactions were performed with about 200 ng DNA, corresponding to tens of thousands of T cell genomes. Clones were read by immunoSEQ multiplex PCR, and TCRdb kept only the in-frame ones, dropping some. The table lists approximately 2.1 million clones, approximately 93% of them singletons, with 0.39% in the top ten. Findings and caveats of the study: Four donors had approximately 4.6% of their naive CD4 clonotypes in common.

From germline, CDR1 is SGHRS and CDR2 YFSETQ. The J segment lost 6 bases and the V segment lost 3 bases, leaving 7 bases of the junction unmatched. The CDR3 spans 15 residues. The receptor comes from a man aged 18-30 years in good health. Some clones in this sample may be carry-over from other donors' samples. Sequencing was carried out using naive CD4+ T cells from PBMCs. Subset described: CD45RA+ positively selected. The gene calls are TRBV5-1 and TRBJ2-3; 10 bases agree with TRBD2. Here the CDR3 DNA reads TGCGCCAGCAGCTCGGGACTAGCGAGTTCCGATACGCAGTATTTT. Protein product: CASSSGLASSDTQYF.